The clone carrying this T cell receptor (beta chain) was seen at least ten times. Antigen specificity is unknown. The germline V gene encodes CDR1 ENHRY and CDR2 SYGVKD. The CDR3 contains 18 residues. Trimming cost V 6 bases and J 1 base, with 24 bases left between them. The record originates from a study of identical twins. Study-wide points: Out-of-frame alpha sequences common to twins exhibited a surplus of low generation probability.

Carrying unique molecular identifiers, the cDNA also gained a universal primer site through template switching. TCRdb re-derived calls from the 5' RACE reads in MiXCR, one entry per CDR3 protein. The data hold fewer than 450,000 distinct CDR3 sequences, with roughly 9% observed a single time. Sequencing was done on a sample of naive T cells sorted from blood. The origin of this receptor is a woman between 50 and 59 years old in good health. This chain joins TRBV10-3 and TRBJ1-1, with D perhaps TRBD1 (6 bases). CDR3 residues: CAIRDSGQFVRRNTEAFF. The CDR3 coding sequence is TGTGCCATCAGGGACAGCGGACAGTTTGTGCGTAGGAACACTGAAGCTTTCTTT.